This TCR beta chain derives from a study of T-cell memory formation after mild COVID-19. Study-level results: Most CD4+ clones that shrank were in CM and EM, while CD8+ ones turned up in EMRA. Clones shrinking between day 15 and 85 showed a balanced CD4/CD8 split, and those that grew later tilted toward CD4+. Second-wave clones peaking on day 37 lacked confirmed SARS-CoV-2 specificity. Cross-reactive memory appears to have joined, as suggested by some responding clones showing up in pre-infection memory.

TCRdb re-called the 5' RACE reads through MiXCR, storing one row per CDR3 protein. This sample yields 160,000 or so distinct CDR3 sequences, of which 25% to 40% are seen a single time; more than 10% belongs to the top ten. A few counts support this clonotype. The antigen remains undetermined. Trimming cost V 2 bases and J 1 base, with 19 bases left between them. This CDR3 comprises 18 residues. Germline CDR1 is SGHDT and CDR2 is YYEEEE. Sequenced material: PBMCs or a T cell subset sorted from them (not recorded which). This clonotype was sampled from an adult woman who had mild COVID-19 (a few samples of this study predate the infection). Cell type and time point are not known. V gene TRBV5-6 combines with J gene TRBJ2-4; D might be TRBD2 (7 bases). CDR3 loop: CASSLSLSGGMAKNIQYF. The CDR3 DNA reads as TGTGCCAGCAGCTTATCTTTGTCGGGGGGCATGGCCAAAAACATTCAGTACTTC.